The next 25 T cell receptor beta chains were all read from a single sample in a study of blood T cell repertoires in COVID-19. Generated by immunoSEQ multiplex PCR, the TCRdb table keeps only in-frame clones and is missing some. The profile shows 330,000 or so clones, over 80% of them singletons. Sequenced sample: peripheral blood. The origin of the receptors is a man aged 30-40 years with COVID-19, enrolled during active disease.

The chain links TRBV7-9 to TRBJ1-6, with D tentatively TRBD1 (5 bases). Trimming shortened V by 5 bases and J by 7 bases, and 12 bases separated the two germline ends. From germline, CDR1 is SEHNR and CDR2 FQNEAQ (reference sequence). CDR3 length equals 14 residues. CDR3 protein: CASSPTGVNSPLHF. Written as DNA, the CDR3 is TGTGCCAGCAGCCCGACGGGGGTGAATTCACCCCTCCACTTT.

The genes are TRBV18 and TRBJ2-5; TRBD1 matches 9 bases. Germline loops: CDR1 KGHSH, CDR2 LQKENI. V was clipped by 3 bases and J by 2 bases; unmatched bases: 13. This CDR3 region has 18 residues. Written as DNA, the CDR3 is TGTGCCAGCTCACCCGGTTCGCTCCGGACAGGGGATCAAGAGACCCAGTACTTC. It encodes CASSPGSLRTGDQETQYF.

J is TRBJ2-7 and V is TRBV6-5; 8 bases match TRBD1. CDR1 and CDR2 from the germline V gene are MNHEY and SVGAGI. This CDR3 has 14 residues. V lost 1 base, J lost 4 bases, and 3 bases stayed unmatched. The CDR3 is CASSYLGDRYEQYF. In nucleotides, the CDR3 is TGTGCCAGCAGTTACTTGGGGGACAGGTACGAGCAGTACTTC.

The chain combines TRBV24-1 with TRBJ2-1; 7 bases align to TRBD2. This CDR3 has 14 residues. J was trimmed by 9 bases and V by 4 bases; bases with no gene match: 8. CDR1 is KGHDR and CDR2 is SFDVKD in the germline V gene. The CDR3: CATSERGLVSEQFF. The DNA of the CDR3 is TGTGCCACCAGTGAGCGCGGACTAGTAAGTGAGCAGTTCTTC.

V gene TRBV23-1 combines with J gene TRBJ1-1; D gene unclear. TRBV23-1 is an open reading frame, and its role is uncertain. This CDR3 region has 14 residues. Trimming cost V 4 bases and J 0 bases, with 9 bases left between them. The CDR3 nucleotides are TGCGCCAGCAGTCTTGAGGGTCTGAACACTGAAGCTTTCTTT. It specifies CASSLEGLNTEAFF.

The chain is built from TRBV5-6 and TRBJ2-7; 8 bases match TRBD1. CDR3 length: 17 residues. From germline, CDR1 is SGHDT and CDR2 YYEEEE. Unmatched junction bases numbered 12, after V lost 2 bases and J lost 2 bases. The CDR3 nucleotides are TGTGCCAGCAGCTTCATCCCCCGGACAGGGCCCACCTACGAGCAGTACTTC. This translates into CASSFIPRTGPTYEQYF.

V gene TRBV5-4 combines with J gene TRBJ2-5; 11 nucleotides agree with TRBD2. Per the germline V gene, CDR1 is SGHNT and CDR2 is YYREEE (reference sequence). CDR3 length: 17 amino acids. V dropped 4 bases and J dropped 1; count of bases not matched to a gene: 9. CDR3 protein: CASSHSGGAGVQETQYF. As DNA, the CDR3 is TGTGCCAGCAGCCATAGCGGGGGGGCCGGGGTCCAAGAGACCCAGTACTTC.

The V and J genes are TRBV27 and TRBJ2-1; unclear D gene. V was trimmed by 5 bases and J by 7 bases, leaving 9 bases between them. This CDR3 spans 12 amino acids. Germline V gene sequence: CDR1 MNHEY, CDR2 SMNVEV (reference sequence). The CDR3, as DNA: TGTGCCAGCAGTGGTTCACGGAATGAGCAGTTCTTC. It yields the protein CASSGSRNEQFF.

The chain is built from TRBV19 and TRBJ1-5; 8 bases map to TRBD1. V shed 5 bases, J shed 0 bases, and the junction held 6 bases outside the gene matches. This CDR3 comprises 16 residues. Looked up from germline, CDR1 is LNHDA and CDR2 is SQIVND (reference sequence). The CDR3 reads CASSPRTGNSNQPQHF. The CDR3 DNA is TGTGCCAGTAGTCCCCGGACAGGGAATAGCAATCAGCCCCAGCATTTT.

The CDR3 loop is CASTKGQEAFF. For the CDR3, the DNA is TGTGCCAGCACCAAGGGACAGGAAGCTTTCTTT. The V and J genes are TRBV6-5 and TRBJ1-1; 7 bases fit TRBD1. The CDR3 contains 11 residues. Germline CDR1 and CDR2: MNHEY and SVGAGI. The ends lost 7 bases at V and 8 bases at J; junction bases unmatched: 4.

The chain links TRBV9 to TRBJ2-1; 9 nucleotides agree with TRBD1. The V gene end was trimmed by 3 bases and the J gene end by 4 bases; junction bases not matched to a gene: 11. This CDR3 contains 17 residues. CDR1 SGDLS and CDR2 YYNGEE come from the germline V gene. The chain's CDR3 is CASSGDLGTGLYNEQFF. CDR3 coding DNA: TGTGCCAGCAGCGGAGACCTAGGGACAGGGCTTTACAATGAGCAGTTCTTC.

The V and J genes are TRBV7-9 and TRBJ1-1; possible D gene TRBD1, 5 bases. The germline gives CDR1 SEHNR, CDR2 FQNEAQ (reference sequence). The CDR3 totals 14 residues. The V and J ends lost 7 bases and 5 bases respectively, with 17 bases between them. The chain's CDR3 is CASTLPVGGTEAFF. CDR3 bases: TGTGCCAGCACGCTCCCGGTGGGGGGGACTGAAGCTTTCTTT.

Note on this clone: A read error may account for a junction end that differs from germline. V is TRBV4-3 and J is TRBJ2-3; possibly TRBD2 for D (6 bases). The germline V gene encodes CDR1 LGHNA and CDR2 YSLEER. The CDR3 runs 16 residues. Written as DNA, the CDR3 is TGCGCCAGCAGTCAAGGCGGTAGGGCGGGGACAGATACGCAGTATTTT. Amino acid sequence: CASSQGGRAGTDTQYF.

The count of this clone is one. This chain connects TRBV28 to TRBJ2-5; no definite D call. Germline values: CDR1 MDHEN, CDR2 SYDVKM. Trimming pared 5 bases from V and 5 bases from J, leaving 18 bases between. The CDR3 runs to 15 residues. In DNA, the CDR3 is TGTGCCAGCAGTCCCGGGTCTCTAAGTCAGGAGACCCAGTACTTC. This encodes CASSPGSLSQETQYF.

A remark on this clone: One end of the junction does not line up with germline, which may come from a read error. The rearrangement links TRBV4-3 to TRBJ2-3; tentative D call: TRBD2 (5 bases). Germline V gene sequence: CDR1 LGHNA, CDR2 YSLEER. The CDR3 is 15 amino acids. CDR3 loop: CASSQARTSTDTQYF. The CDR3 DNA follows: TGCGCCAGCAGTCAAGCAAGGACTTCCACAGATACGCAGTATTTT.

This chain connects TRBV5-5 to TRBJ2-4; TRBD2 might be the D (6 bases). Trimming took off 0 bases at V and 2 bases at J, with 9 bases between the two ends. CDR3 size: 15 residues. Germline V CDR1 and CDR2: SGHKS, YYEKEE (reference sequence). The CDR3 DNA follows: TGTGCCAGCAGCTTGGAGGAGGGTTCCAAAAACATTCAGTACTTC. This codes for CASSLEEGSKNIQYF.

The gene calls are TRBV20-1 and TRBJ2-7, with no clear D. The CDR3 has 11 residues. CDR1 and CDR2 from the germline V gene are DFQATT and SNEGSKA (reference sequence). The ends were cut back, 5 bases at V and 4 bases at J, with 9 bases in the middle. The CDR3 protein is CSAQIEYEQYF. DNA of the CDR3: TGCAGTGCTCAAATTGAGTACGAGCAGTACTTC.

The rearrangement joins TRBV19 to TRBJ2-3; D remains ambiguous. CDR1 and CDR2 (germline): LNHDA, SQIVND (reference sequence). This CDR3 has 14 amino acids. Trimming pared 7 bases from V and 0 bases from J, leaving 11 bases between. The CDR3 here is CASKLAPSTDTQYF. DNA for the CDR3: TGTGCCAGTAAGTTAGCCCCTAGCACAGATACGCAGTATTTT.

The chain uses TRBV2 and TRBJ2-5, with 7 bases matching TRBD1. Trimming cost V 4 bases and J 1 base; bases outside gene matches: 9. The CDR3 runs 16 residues. CDR1 and CDR2 from the germline V gene are SNHLY and FYNNEI. The chain's CDR3 is CASSGGLGQTQETQYF. CDR3 bases: TGTGCCAGCAGTGGAGGGTTGGGACAGACCCAAGAGACCCAGTACTTC.

Only one count was recorded for this clone. This chain connects TRBV7-2 to TRBJ2-7; a possible D gene is TRBD2 (7 bases). The CDR3 is 16 amino acids. V shed 1 base and J shed 3 bases, with 16 bases lying between them. Germline values: CDR1 SGHTA, CDR2 FQGNSA. The CDR3: CASSLVGGATGYEQYF. CDR3 coding DNA: TGTGCCAGCAGCTTAGTGGGGGGGGCGACCGGCTACGAGCAGTACTTC.

Remarks on this clone: Different DNA sequences within this sample yield the same CDR3. The CDR3 is CASSLAGGSTDTQYF. DNA of the CDR3: TGTGCCAGCAGCTTAGCCGGCGGTAGCACAGATACGCAGTATTTT. The V gene is TRBV11-3, the J gene TRBJ2-3; the D is unclear. V lost 1 base, J lost 0 bases, and 8 bases lay in between. The CDR3 has 15 residues. In germline, CDR1 is SGHNT, CDR2 YENEEA.

The V and J genes are TRBV10-3 and TRBJ2-2; 12 nucleotides line up with TRBD1. The CDR3 length is 16 residues. V lost 10 bases to trimming and J lost 2 bases; unmatched junction nucleotides: 8. Germline V gene data show CDR1 as ENHRY and CDR2 as SYGVKD. CDR3 sequence: CATRDRGPLNTGELFF. CDR3 coding DNA: TGTGCCACCAGGGACAGGGGGCCTCTCAACACCGGGGAGCTGTTTTTT.

V gene TRBV5-1 combines with J gene TRBJ2-7; 10 nucleotides agree with TRBD2. This CDR3 contains 15 residues. With 5 bases clipped from V and 1 base from J, the junction kept 6 bases outside the gene matches. Germline V gene sequence: CDR1 SGHRS, CDR2 YFSETQ. This CDR3 reads CASRRTSGPSYEQYF. The CDR3 DNA sequence: TGCGCCAGCAGGAGGACTAGCGGACCGTCCTACGAGCAGTACTTC.

The rearrangement joins TRBV12-5 to TRBJ2-3; 10 nucleotides agree with TRBD2. V shed 1 base and J 6 bases; nucleotides not matched to a gene: 4. The CDR3 runs 15 residues. Germline lookup yields CDR1 LGHNT and CDR2 FRNRAP. CDR3 protein: CASGLESGGADTQYF. CDR3 in DNA: TGTGCTAGTGGTTTGGAAAGCGGGGGGGCGGATACGCAGTATTTT.

The chain carries TRBV6-1 and TRBJ2-3; 11 positions agree with TRBD1. The germline V gene has CDR1 MNHNS and CDR2 SASEGT. This CDR3 contains 15 residues. Germline trimming cut 5 bases from V and 6 bases from J; bases unmatched to any gene: 7. The DNA of the CDR3 is TGTGCCAGCAGTTCTCCGGACAGGGGGCAGGATACGCAGTATTTT. This encodes CASSSPDRGQDTQYF.